This T cell receptor beta chain was observed in a study of T cell changes during pregnancy in multiple sclerosis. V gave up 2 bases and J gave up 4 bases, with 9 bases separating them. The CDR3 extends over 14 amino acids. CDR1 is MNHNY and CDR2 is SVGAGI in the germline V gene (reference sequence). Sequencing was performed with immunoSEQ multiplex PCR; in TCRdb, only in-frame clones are kept and a portion is missing. The sample records under 60,000 clones, less than 95% being singletons. This clonotype was obtained from a female donor with multiple sclerosis, enrolled in a pregnancy study. The genes are TRBV6-6 and TRBJ1-3; no clear D. This material consisted of CD4+ T cells from peripheral blood mononuclear cells, taken in the third trimester of pregnancy. Here the CDR3 reads CASSYETAGNTIYF. In DNA form, the CDR3 reads TGTGCCAGCAGTTACGAGACTGCGGGAAACACCATATATTTT.